This T cell receptor (beta chain) comes out of a study of CD8 T cells in Susac syndrome (dated by TCRdb to 2018 to 2020). For the wider study: Of the Susac syndrome patients who were sequenced, eight or nine were in clinical remission while roughly six had clinically active disease. At the time of blood withdrawal, Susac syndrome patients were either therapy-naive, taking corticosteroids (with some also receiving IVIg), or on IVIg alone. The study used repertoire sequencing to test whether antigen drove CD8+ T cell activation and differentiation in Susac syndrome. The study compared CD8+ T cell repertoire clonality among over ten healthy donors, about 14 Susac syndrome patients and 15 multiple sclerosis patients.

RNA was extracted with the RNeasy kit and roughly 0.45 to 1 ug was reverse transcribed using random hexamers. TCR beta CDR3 regions were amplified with the immunoSEQ multiplex PCR assay covering 54 Vbeta and 13 Jbeta segments. PCR amplification bias was corrected using a synthetic template baseline for primer optimization and computational correction. In the source study's methods: Reads were assigned to V, D and J genes according to IMGT and analyzed in immunoSEQ Analyzer, with only productive sequences retained. Clonality was computed as one minus Shannon entropy normalized by log2 of the number of productive unique sequences. For each patient and control, public and private clones were evaluated within the 100 most prevalent clones. A clone was defined as Susac-specific if it was absent from the healthy and MS cohorts, from 1052 published viral clones and from other ImmuneACCESS disease sequences. TCRdb trimmed public reads at Q25 via fastp, called clones via MiXCR and kept in-frame beta chains. All rows with the same CDR3 protein become a single entry with the most common DNA and genes. In this record, the V and J calls reflect TCRdb's handling and not the investigators' own analysis. The sample table holds about 76,000 distinct CDR3 sequences, of which about 94% were seen once. The top ten constitute approximately 0.45% of the sample.

Peripheral blood CD8+ and CD4+ T cells from healthy donors, Susac syndrome patients and multiple sclerosis patients were profiled by high-throughput TCR beta sequencing. Recently defined diagnostic criteria for definite or probable disease were met by the Susac syndrome patients. CD8+ TEMRA cells were enriched by FACS, while bulk CD8+ and CD4+ T cells were purified by magnetic negative isolation. Blood was drawn into EDTA tubes, processed within 24 hours, and PBMCs were isolated by density gradient centrifugation. PBMCs intended for TCR sequencing were frozen in liquid nitrogen and were later thawed in a 37 degrees C water bath. A purity of at least 90% was achieved for sorted or isolated CD4+, CD8+ and CD8+ TEMRA cells. What the work shows at the level of the full study, not this receptor alone: In the total CD8+ and CD8+ TEMRA repertoires, 15 to 20 and five Susac-specific public clones, respectively, were identified. The study acknowledged that relatively few individuals were included in the TCR sequencing and HLA analysis. Clonal expansion was seen in Susac syndrome CD8+ repertoires, peaking in CD8+ TEMRA cells and being greater in clinically active patients than in remitting ones.

With respect to this clonotype: The antigen it binds to is not known. Base qualities are not at hand, and no much larger clone is one base apart.

The source material was CD8+ T cells from PBMCs. The source of this sequence is a human donor with Susac syndrome.

The DNA sequence is as follows: TGTGCCATCACTTTGGAGGATACTGAAGCTTTCTTT. Translated, this is CAITLEDTEAFF. Recombination linked TRBV7-9 to TRBJ1-1; no confident D gene assignment can be made. The CDR3 covers 12 residues, taking in both the cysteine and the phenylalanine. Just CDR3 DNA is preserved here, 36 bases in frame from base 1. Trimming takes 10 bases from V and 5 bases from J, and the germline ends sit 14 bases apart. The germline V gene (reference sequence) specifies SEHNR as CDR1 and FQNEAQ as CDR2.